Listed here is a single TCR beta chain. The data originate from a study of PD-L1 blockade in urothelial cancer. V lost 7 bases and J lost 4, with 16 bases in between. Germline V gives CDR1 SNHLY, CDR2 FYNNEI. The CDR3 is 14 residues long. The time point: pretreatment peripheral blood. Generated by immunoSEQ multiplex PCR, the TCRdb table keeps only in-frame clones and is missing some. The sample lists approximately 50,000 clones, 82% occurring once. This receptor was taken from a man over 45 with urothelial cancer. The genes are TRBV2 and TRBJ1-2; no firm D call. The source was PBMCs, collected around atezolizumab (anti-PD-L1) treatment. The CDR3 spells CASIEGVGPYGYTF. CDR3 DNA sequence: TGTGCCAGCATTGAGGGAGTCGGACCCTATGGCTACACCTTC.